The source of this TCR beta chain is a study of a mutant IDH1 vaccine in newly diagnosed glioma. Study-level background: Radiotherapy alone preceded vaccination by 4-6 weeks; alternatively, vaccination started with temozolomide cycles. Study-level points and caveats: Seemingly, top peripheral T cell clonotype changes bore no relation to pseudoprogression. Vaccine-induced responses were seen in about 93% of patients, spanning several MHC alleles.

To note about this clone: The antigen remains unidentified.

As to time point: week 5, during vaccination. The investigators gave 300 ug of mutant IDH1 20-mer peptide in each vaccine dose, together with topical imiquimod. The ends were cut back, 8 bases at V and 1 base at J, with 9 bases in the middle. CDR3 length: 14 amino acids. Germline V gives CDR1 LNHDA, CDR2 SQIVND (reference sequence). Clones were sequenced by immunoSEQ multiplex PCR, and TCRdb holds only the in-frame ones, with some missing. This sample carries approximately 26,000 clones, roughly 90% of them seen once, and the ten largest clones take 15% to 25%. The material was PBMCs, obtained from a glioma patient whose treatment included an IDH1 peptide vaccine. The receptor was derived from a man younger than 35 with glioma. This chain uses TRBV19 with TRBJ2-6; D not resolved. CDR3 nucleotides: TGTGCCAGTTACAAGGGTTCTGGGGCCAACGTCCTGACTTTC. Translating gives CASYKGSGANVLTF.